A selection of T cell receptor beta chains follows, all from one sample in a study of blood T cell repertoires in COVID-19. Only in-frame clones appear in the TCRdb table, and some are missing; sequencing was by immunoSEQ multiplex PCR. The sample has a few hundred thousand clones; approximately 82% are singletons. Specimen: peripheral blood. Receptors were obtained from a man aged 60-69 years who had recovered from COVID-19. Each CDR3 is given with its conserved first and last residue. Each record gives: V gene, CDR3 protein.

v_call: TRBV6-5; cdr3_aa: CASSKKPQVYNEQFF
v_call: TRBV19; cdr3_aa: CASRNRQAGGTGELFF
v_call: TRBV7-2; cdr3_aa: CASSLGIDRGTEAFF
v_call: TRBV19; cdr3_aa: CASSSGLSGANVLTF
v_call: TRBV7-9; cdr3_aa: CASSLGEGGILRGKNIQYF
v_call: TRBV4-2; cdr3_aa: CASSQPPGTSTGELFF
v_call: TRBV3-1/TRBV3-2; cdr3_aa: CASSQVRGTEAFF
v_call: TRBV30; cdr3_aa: CAWSDGLAGRDEQFF
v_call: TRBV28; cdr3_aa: CASSPGLAGGGDTQYF
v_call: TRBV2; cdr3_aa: CASILRSSGANVLTF
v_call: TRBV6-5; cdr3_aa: CASSDPGVNYGYTF
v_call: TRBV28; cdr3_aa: CASSLGRGNNEQFF
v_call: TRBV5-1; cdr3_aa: CASSSGSATNEKLFF
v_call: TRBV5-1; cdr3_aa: CASSPDTVTYEQYF
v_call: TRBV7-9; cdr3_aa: CASSPGTGIREQYF
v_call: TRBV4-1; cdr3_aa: CASSHAGPVRGEQYF
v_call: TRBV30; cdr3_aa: CAWSVNLVLRFRGTEAFF
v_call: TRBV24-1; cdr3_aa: CATSDQAGGPDEQYF